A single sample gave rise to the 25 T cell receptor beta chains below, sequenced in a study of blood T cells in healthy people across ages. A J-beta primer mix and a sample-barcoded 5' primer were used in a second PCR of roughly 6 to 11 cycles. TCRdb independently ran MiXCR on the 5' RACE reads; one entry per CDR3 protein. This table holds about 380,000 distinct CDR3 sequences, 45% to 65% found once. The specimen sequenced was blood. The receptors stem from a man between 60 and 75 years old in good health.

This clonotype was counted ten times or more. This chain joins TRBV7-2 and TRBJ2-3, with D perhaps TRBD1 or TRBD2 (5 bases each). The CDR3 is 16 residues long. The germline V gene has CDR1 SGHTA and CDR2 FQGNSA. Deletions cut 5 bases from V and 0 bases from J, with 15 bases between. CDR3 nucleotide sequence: TGTGCCAGCAGCCCTTGGGGGAGACATAGCACAGATACGCAGTATTTT. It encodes CASSPWGRHSTDTQYF.

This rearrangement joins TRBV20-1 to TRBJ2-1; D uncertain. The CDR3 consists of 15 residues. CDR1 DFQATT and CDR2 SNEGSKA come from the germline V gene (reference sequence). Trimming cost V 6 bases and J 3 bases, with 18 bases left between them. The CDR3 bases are TGCAGTGCGACCCCGGTAGAGCTGGACTACAATGAGCAGTTCTTC. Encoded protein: CSATPVELDYNEQFF.

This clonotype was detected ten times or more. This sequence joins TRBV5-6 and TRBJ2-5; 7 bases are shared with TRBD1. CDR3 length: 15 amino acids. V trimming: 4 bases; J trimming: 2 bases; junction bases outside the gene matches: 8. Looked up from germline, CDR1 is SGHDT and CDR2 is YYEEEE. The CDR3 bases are TGTGCCAGCAGCCACACTGGGACAGCACAAGAGACCCAGTACTTC. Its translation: CASSHTGTAQETQYF. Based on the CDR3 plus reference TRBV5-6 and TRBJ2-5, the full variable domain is DAGVTQSPTHLIKTRGQQVTLRCSPKSGHDTVSWYQQALGQGPQFIFQYYEEEERQRGNFPDRFSGHQFPNYSSELNVNALLLGDSALYLCASSHTGTAQETQYFGPGTRLLVL.

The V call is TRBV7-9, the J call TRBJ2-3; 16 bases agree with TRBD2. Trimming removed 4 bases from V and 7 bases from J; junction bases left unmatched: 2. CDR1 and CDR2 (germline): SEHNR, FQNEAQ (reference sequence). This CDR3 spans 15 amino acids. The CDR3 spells CASSSGLAGGYTQYF. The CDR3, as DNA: TGTGCCAGCAGCTCGGGACTAGCGGGGGGGTATACGCAGTATTTT.

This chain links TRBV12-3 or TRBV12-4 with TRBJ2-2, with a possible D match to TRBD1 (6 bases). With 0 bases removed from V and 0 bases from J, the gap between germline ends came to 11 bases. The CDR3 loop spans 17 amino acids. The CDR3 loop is CASSLAREGANTGELFF. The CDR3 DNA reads TGTGCCAGCAGTTTAGCTCGCGAGGGGGCGAACACCGGGGAGCTGTTTTTT.

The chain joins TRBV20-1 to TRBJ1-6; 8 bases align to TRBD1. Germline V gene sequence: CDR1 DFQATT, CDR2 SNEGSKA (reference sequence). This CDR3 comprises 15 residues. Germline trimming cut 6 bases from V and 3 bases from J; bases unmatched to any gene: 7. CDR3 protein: CSARPGGRYNSPLHF. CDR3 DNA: TGCAGTGCGCGGCCAGGGGGCCGCTATAATTCACCCCTCCACTTT.

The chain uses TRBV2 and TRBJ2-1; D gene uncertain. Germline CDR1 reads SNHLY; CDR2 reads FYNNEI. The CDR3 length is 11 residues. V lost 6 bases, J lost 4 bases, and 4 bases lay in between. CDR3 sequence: CASRKYNEQFF. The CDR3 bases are TGTGCCAGCAGGAAATACAATGAGCAGTTCTTC.

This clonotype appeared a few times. This CDR3 reads CASSFSPYQGREQYF. CDR3 DNA sequence: TGTGCCAGCAGCTTCAGCCCCTATCAGGGTCGCGAGCAGTACTTC. The rearrangement links TRBV7-2 to TRBJ2-4, with a tentative D call TRBD1 (5 bases). With the DNA end fitting TRBJ2-7 better, the J assignment may be wrong. Germline V gene data show CDR1 as SGHTA and CDR2 as FQGNSA. This CDR3 is 15 amino acids long.

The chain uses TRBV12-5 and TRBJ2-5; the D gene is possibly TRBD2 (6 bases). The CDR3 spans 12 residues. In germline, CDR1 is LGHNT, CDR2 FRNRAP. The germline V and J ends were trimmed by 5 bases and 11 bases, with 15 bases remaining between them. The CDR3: CASGLERREQYF. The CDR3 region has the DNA TGTGCTAGTGGTCTCGAGAGACGGGAGCAGTACTTC.

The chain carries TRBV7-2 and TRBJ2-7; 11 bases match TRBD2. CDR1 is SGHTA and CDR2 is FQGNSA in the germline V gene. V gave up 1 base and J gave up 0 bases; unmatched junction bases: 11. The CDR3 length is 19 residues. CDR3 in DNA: TGTGCCAGCAGCTTAGTAGCTAGCGGGAGGTTTAGGAGCTCCTACGAGCAGTACTTC. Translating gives CASSLVASGRFRSSYEQYF.

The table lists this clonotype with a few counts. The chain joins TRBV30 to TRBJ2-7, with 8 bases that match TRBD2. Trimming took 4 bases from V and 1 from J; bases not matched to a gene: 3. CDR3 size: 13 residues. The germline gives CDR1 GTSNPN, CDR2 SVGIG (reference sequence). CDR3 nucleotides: TGTGCCTGGAATGGCGGGAGGTCCTACGAGCAGTACTTC. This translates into CAWNGGRSYEQYF.

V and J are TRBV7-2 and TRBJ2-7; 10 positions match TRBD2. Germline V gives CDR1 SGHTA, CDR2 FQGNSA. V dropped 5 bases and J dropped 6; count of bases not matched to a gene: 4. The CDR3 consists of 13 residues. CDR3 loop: CASSRVAGGEQYF. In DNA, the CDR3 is TGTGCCAGCAGCAGGGTAGCGGGAGGCGAGCAGTACTTC.

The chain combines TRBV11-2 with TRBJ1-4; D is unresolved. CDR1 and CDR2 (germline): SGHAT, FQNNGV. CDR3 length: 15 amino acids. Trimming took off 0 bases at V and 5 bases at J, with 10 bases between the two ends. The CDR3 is CASSLDGGWNEKLFF. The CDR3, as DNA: TGTGCCAGCAGCTTAGACGGAGGATGGAATGAAAAACTGTTTTTT.

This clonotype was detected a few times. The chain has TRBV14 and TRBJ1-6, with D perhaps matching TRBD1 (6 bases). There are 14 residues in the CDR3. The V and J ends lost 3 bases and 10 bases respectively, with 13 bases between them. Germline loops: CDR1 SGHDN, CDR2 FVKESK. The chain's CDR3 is CASSHRDTRSPLHF. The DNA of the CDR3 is TGTGCCAGCAGCCACCGGGACACTCGATCACCCCTCCACTTT.

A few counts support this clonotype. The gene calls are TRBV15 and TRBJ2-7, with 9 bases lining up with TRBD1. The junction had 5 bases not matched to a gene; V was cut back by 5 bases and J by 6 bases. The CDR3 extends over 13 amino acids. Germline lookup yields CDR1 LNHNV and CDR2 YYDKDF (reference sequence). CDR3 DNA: TGTGCCACCAGCGGAACAGGGGGCGGCGAGCAGTACTTC. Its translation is CATSGTGGGEQYF. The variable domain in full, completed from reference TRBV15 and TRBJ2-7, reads DAMVIQNPRYQVTQFGKPVTLSCSQTLNHNVMYWYQQKSSQAPKLLFHYYDKDFNNEADTPDNFQSRRPNTSFCFLDIRSPGLGDTAMYLCATSGTGGGEQYFGPGTRLTVT.

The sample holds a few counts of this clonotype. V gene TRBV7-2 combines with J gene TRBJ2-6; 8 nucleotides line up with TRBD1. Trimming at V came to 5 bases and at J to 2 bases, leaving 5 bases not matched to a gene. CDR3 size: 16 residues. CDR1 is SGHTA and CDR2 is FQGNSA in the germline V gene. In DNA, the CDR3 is TGTGCCAGCAGCCCTCAGACAGGGGCTGGGGCCAACGTCCTGACTTTC. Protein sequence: CASSPQTGAGANVLTF.

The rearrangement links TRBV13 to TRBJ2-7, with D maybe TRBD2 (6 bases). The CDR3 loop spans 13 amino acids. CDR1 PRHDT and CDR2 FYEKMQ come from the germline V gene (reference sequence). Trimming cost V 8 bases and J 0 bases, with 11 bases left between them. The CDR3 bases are TGTGCCAGCCGGGAGACGAGCTCCTACGAGCAGTACTTC. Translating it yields CASRETSSYEQYF.

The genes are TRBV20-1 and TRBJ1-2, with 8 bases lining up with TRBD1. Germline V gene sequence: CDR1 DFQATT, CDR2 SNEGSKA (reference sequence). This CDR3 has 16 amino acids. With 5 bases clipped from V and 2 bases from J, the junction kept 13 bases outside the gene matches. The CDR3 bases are TGCAGTGCTCCCTTTGCCGGGACAGGTATCAACTATGGCTACACCTTC. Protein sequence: CSAPFAGTGINYGYTF.

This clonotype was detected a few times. CDR3 coding DNA: TGTGCCTGGAGTGTAGGTCAGCCTCTTAACTATGGCTACACCTTC. Its translation: CAWSVGQPLNYGYTF. V usage is TRBV30 and J usage is TRBJ1-2; no definite D call. The CDR3 runs 15 residues. Trimming took off 0 bases at V and 1 base at J, with 12 bases between the two ends. Germline CDR1 and CDR2: GTSNPN and SVGIG (reference sequence).

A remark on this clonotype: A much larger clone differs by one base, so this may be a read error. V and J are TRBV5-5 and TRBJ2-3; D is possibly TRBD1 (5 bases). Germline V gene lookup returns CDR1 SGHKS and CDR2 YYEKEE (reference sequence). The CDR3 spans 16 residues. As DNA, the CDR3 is TGTGCCGGCAGCTTGGTCGCGAGCCAGGGCAAAGATACGCAGTATTTT. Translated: CAGSLVASQGKDTQYF.

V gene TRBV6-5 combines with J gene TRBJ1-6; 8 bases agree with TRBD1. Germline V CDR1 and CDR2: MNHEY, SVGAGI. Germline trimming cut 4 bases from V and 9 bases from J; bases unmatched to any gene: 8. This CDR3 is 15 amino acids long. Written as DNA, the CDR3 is TGTGCCAGCAGTTCCCGACAGGGGCAGGGTTCACCCCTCCACTTT. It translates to CASSSRQGQGSPLHF.

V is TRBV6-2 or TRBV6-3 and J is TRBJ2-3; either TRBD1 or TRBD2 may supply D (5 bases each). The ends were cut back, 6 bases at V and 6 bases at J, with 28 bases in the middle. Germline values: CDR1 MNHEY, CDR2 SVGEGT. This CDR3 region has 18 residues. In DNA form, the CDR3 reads TGTGCCAGCAGCCCCGTTACCACATACGGGACCTCCGGCGATACGCAGTATTTT. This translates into CASSPVTTYGTSGDTQYF.

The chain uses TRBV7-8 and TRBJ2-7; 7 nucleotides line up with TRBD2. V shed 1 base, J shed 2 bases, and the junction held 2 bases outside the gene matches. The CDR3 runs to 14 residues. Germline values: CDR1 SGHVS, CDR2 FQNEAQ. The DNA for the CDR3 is TGTGCCAGCAGCTTAGAGCTAGCGGCCTACGAGCAGTACTTC. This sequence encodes CASSLELAAYEQYF.

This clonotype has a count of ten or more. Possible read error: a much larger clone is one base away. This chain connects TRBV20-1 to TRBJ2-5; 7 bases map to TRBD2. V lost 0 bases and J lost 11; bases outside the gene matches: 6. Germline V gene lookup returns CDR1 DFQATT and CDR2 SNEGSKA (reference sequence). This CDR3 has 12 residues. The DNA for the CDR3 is TGCAGTGCTAGAGAGAGCGGGACGGAGCAGTACTTC. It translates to CSARESGTEQYF.

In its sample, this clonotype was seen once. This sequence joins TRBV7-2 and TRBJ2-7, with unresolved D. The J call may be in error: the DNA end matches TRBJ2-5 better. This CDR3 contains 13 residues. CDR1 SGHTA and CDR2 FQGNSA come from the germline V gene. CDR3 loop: CASSVVGRETQYF. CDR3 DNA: TGTGCCAGCAGCGTAGTGGGCAGGGAGACCCAGTACTTC.